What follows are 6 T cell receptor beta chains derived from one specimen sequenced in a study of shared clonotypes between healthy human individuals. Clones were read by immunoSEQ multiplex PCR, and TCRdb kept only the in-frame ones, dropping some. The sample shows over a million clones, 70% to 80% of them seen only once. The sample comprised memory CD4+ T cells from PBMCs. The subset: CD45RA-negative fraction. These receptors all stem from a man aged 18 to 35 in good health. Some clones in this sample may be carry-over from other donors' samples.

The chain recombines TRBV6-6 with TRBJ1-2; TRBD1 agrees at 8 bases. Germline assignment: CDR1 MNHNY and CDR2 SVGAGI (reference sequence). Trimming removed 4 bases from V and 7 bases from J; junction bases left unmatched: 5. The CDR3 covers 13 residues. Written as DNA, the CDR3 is TGTGCCAGCAGTTCCGGACAGGGACCTGGCTACACCTTC. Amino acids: CASSSGQGPGYTF.

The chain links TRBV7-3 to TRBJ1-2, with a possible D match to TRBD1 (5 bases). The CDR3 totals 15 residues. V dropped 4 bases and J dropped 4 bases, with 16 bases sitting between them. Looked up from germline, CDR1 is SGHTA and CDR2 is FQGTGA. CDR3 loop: CASSWTSTLGYGYTF. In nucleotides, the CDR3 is TGTGCCAGCAGCTGGACAAGTACTCTGGGCTATGGCTACACCTTC.

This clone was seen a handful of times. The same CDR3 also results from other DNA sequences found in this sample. CDR3 in DNA: TGCGCCAGCAGCTTGATGGGCTCAGGGAACACTGAAGCTTTCTTT. This gives the protein CASSLMGSGNTEAFF. The chain joins TRBV5-1 to TRBJ1-1; no firm D call. V lost 1 base and J lost 1, with 11 bases in between. There are 15 residues in the CDR3. Germline V gives CDR1 SGHRS, CDR2 YFSETQ.

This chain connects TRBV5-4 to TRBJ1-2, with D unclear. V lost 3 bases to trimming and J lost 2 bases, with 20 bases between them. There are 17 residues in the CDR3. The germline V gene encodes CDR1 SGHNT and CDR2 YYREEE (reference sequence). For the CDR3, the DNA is TGTGCCAGCAGCTCCGACGGACGGACCGGCACCAACTATGGCTACACCTTC. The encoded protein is CASSSDGRTGTNYGYTF.

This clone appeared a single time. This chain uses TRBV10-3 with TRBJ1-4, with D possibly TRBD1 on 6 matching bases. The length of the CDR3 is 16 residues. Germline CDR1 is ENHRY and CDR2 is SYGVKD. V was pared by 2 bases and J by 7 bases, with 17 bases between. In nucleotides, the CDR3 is TGTGCCATCAGTGAGGGCCCAGGGGCAACGTCTGAAAAACTGTTTTTT. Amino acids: CAISEGPGATSEKLFF.

CDR3 loop: CASSPPYEKLFF. DNA for the CDR3: TGCGCCAGCAGTCCTCCTTATGAAAAACTGTTTTTT. The chain links TRBV4-1 to TRBJ1-4; D not resolved. Germline CDR1 is MGHRA and CDR2 is YSYEKL. CDR3 length equals 12 residues. V lost 6 bases, J lost 6 bases, and 8 bases lay in between.